This TCR beta chain was identified in a study of T-cell memory formation after mild COVID-19. Germline lookup yields CDR1 SGHAT and CDR2 FQNNGV. The CDR3 consists of 16 residues. J gave up 8 bases and V 5 bases, and 8 bases lay outside the gene matches. One entry per CDR3 protein, called by TCRdb with MiXCR from the 5' RACE reads. The sample lists roughly 400,000 distinct CDR3 sequences, 24% occurring once. The TCR was taken from an adult woman who had mild COVID-19 (a few samples of this study predate the infection). Cell type and time point are not known. The chain uses TRBV11-2 and TRBJ2-1; 14 positions agree with TRBD2. Sequenced input: PBMCs or a T cell subset sorted from them (not recorded which). The CDR3, as DNA: TGTGCCAGCAGCAAAGGACTAGCGGGGGGTAGGGATGAGCAGTTCTTC. It codes for CASSKGLAGGRDEQFF.